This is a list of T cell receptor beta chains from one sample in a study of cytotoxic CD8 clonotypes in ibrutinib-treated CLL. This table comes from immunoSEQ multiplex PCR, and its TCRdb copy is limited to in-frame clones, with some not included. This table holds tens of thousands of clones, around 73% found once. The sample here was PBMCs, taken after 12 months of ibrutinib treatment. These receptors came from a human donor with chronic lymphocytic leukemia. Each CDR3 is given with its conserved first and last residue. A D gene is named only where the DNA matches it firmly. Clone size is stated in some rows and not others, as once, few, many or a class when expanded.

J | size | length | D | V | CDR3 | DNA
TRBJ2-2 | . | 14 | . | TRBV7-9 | CASALRADTGELFF | TGTGCCAGCGCGCTAAGGGCGGACACCGGGGAGCTGTTTTTT
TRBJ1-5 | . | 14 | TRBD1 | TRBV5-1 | CASSLGQGGQPQHF | TGCGCCAGCAGCTTGGGACAGGGAGGCCAGCCCCAGCATTTT
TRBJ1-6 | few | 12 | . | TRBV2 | CASSVRNSPLHF | TGTGCCAGCAGTGTCAGGAATTCACCCCTCCACTTT
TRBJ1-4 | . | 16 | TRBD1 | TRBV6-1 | CASSDRQGPTNEKLFF | TGTGCCAGCAGTGATCGACAGGGTCCAACTAATGAAAAACTGTTTTTT
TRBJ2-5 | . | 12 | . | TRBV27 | CASSSLGETQYF | TGTGCCAGCAGTTCCCTTGGCGAGACCCAGTACTTC
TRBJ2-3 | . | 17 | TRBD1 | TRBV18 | CASSPMAGTGDTDTQYF | TGTGCCAGCTCACCGATGGCCGGGACAGGGGACACAGATACGCAGTATTTT
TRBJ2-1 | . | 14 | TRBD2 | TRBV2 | CASMSGGAYNEQFF | TGTGCCAGCATGAGCGGGGGGGCCTACAATGAGCAGTTCTTC
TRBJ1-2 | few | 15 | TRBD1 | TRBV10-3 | CAISDPGQGVYGYTF | TGTGCCATCAGTGATCCCGGACAGGGAGTCTATGGCTACACCTTC
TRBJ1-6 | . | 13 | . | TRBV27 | CASKNNANSPLHF | TGTGCCAGTAAGAACAATGCTAATTCACCCCTCCACTTT
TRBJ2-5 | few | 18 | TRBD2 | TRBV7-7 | CASSTKLQKPGLAETQYF | TGTGCTAGCAGCACAAAGCTACAGAAGCCGGGACTAGCGGAGACCCAGTACTTC
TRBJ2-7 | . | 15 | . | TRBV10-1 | CASPGGAGETYEQYF | TGCGCCAGCCCTGGCGGCGCAGGGGAAACCTACGAGCAGTACTTC
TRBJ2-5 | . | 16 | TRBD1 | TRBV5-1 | CASSSDPGQIQETQYF | TGCGCCAGCAGCTCAGACCCGGGACAGATACAAGAGACCCAGTACTTC
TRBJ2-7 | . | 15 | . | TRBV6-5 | CASSYSRVDTYEQYF | TGTGCCAGCAGTTACTCCCGTGTAGATACCTACGAGCAGTACTTC
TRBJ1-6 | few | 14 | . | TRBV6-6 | CASSPDSYNSPLHF | TGTGCCAGCAGCCCCGACAGCTATAATTCACCCCTCCACTTT
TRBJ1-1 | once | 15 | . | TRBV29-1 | CSVERVPGARTEAFF | TGCAGCGTTGAAAGGGTCCCGGGGGCAAGGACTGAAGCTTTCTTT
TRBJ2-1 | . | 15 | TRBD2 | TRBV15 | CATSRRGLAGHEQFF | TGTGCCACCAGCCGTCGTGGACTAGCGGGGCATGAGCAGTTCTTC
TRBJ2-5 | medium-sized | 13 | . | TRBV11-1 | CASSLAGSETQYF | TGTGCCAGCAGCTTAGCAGGTTCAGAGACCCAGTACTTC
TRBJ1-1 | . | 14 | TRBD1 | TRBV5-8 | CASSWSTGDTEAFF | TGTGCCAGCAGCTGGTCCACAGGGGACACTGAAGCTTTCTTT
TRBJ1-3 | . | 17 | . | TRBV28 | CASIPDRSKLAGNTIYF | TGTGCCAGCATTCCCGACAGAAGCAAACTAGCTGGAAACACCATATATTTT
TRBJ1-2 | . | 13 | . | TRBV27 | CASSFQGLSGYTF | TGTGCCAGCAGTTTTCAGGGGCTCAGTGGCTACACCTTC
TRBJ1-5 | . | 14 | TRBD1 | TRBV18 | CASSPRQGGQPQHF | TGTGCCAGCTCACCCCGACAGGGCGGGCAGCCCCAGCATTTT
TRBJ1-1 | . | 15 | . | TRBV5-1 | CASSSLGRENTEAFF | TGCGCCAGCAGCTCCCTCGGGCGGGAGAACACTGAAGCTTTCTTT
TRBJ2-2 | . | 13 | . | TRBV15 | CATSRDYHEELFF | TGTGCCACCAGCAGAGATTACCATGAGGAGCTGTTTTTT
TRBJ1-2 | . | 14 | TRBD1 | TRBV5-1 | CASSQGTEGYGYTF | TGCGCCAGCAGCCAGGGGACAGAGGGCTATGGCTACACCTTC
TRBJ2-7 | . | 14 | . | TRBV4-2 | CASSQERTSYEQYF | TGTGCCAGCAGCCAAGAGCGGACTTCCTACGAGCAGTACTTC
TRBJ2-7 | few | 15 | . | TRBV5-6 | CASSLALQGPYEQYF | TGTGCCAGCAGCTTGGCGCTACAGGGTCCCTACGAGCAGTACTTC
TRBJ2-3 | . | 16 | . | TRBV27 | CASSLDADGGTDTQYF | TGTGCCAGCAGCCTGGATGCGGACGGAGGCACAGATACGCAGTATTTT
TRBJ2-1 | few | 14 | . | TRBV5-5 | CASSPGKQGYEQFF | TGTGCCAGCAGCCCGGGGAAACAGGGCTATGAGCAGTTCTTC
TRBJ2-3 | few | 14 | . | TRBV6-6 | CASSLLVSTDTQYF | TGTGCCAGCAGCCTTCTCGTCTCCACAGATACGCAGTATTTT
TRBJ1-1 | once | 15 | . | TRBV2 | CASNFGGLVNTEAFF | TGTGCCAGCAACTTCGGGGGGCTGGTGAACACTGAAGCTTTCTTT